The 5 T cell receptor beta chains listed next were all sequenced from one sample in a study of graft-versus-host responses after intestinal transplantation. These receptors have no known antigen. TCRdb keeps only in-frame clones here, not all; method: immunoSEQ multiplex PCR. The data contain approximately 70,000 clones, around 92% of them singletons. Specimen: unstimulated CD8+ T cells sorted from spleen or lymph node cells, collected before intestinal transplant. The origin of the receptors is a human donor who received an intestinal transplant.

The chain's CDR3 is CASSPGGRSTGELFF. The CDR3 coding sequence is TGTGCCAGCAGTCCAGGGGGCAGGAGCACCGGGGAGCTGTTTTTT. The rearrangement joins TRBV6-4 to TRBJ2-2; 8 positions match TRBD1. This CDR3 is 15 amino acids long. Germline V gene data show CDR1 as MRHNA and CDR2 as SNTAGT. Trimming removed 5 bases from V and 4 bases from J; junction bases left unmatched: 6.

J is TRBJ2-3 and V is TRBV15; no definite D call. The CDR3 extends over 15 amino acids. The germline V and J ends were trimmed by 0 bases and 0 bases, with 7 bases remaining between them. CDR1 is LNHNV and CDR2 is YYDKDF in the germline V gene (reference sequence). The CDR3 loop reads CATSRDGGSTDTQYF. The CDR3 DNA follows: TGTGCCACCAGCAGAGATGGCGGTAGCACAGATACGCAGTATTTT.

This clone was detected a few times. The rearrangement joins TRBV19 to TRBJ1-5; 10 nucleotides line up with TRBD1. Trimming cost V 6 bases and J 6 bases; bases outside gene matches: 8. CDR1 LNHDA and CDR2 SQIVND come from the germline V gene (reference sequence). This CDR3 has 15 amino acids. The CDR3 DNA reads TGTGCCAGTAGGACCCGGGACAGGGGACTTCAGCCCCAGCATTTT. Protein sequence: CASRTRDRGLQPQHF.

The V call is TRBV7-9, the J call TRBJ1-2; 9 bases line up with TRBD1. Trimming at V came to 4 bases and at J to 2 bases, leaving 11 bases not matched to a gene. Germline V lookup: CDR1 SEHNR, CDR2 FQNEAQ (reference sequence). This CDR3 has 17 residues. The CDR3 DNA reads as TGTGCCAGCAGCTCCCGGGACAGGGTCGACTCAAACTATGGCTACACCTTC. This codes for CASSSRDRVDSNYGYTF.

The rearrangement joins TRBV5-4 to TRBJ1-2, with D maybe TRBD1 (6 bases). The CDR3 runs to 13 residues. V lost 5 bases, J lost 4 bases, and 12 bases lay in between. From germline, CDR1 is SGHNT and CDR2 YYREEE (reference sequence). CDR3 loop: CASSYGTFYGYTF. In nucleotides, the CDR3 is TGTGCCAGCAGTTACGGGACATTCTATGGCTACACCTTC.